What follows are 18 T cell receptor beta chains derived from one specimen sequenced in a study of identical twins. A single record per CDR3 protein comes from TCRdb applying MiXCR to the 5' RACE reads. The sample consists of about 520,000 distinct CDR3 sequences, approximately 22% of them appearing once. The same sample was also studied in work on T cells expressing NK-cell markers.

Sequenced: CD4+ T cells sorted from blood. The receptors here all came from a woman aged 18-35 years in good health.

Ten or more counts support this clonotype. The rearrangement links TRBV5-1 to TRBJ2-5, with 7 bases fitting TRBD1. With V trimmed by 2 bases and J by 3 bases, 7 bases remained unmatched. This CDR3 contains 15 residues. The germline V gene has CDR1 SGHRS and CDR2 YFSETQ. The CDR3 loop is CASSLAWQGEETQYF. CDR3 DNA: TGCGCCAGCAGCTTAGCTTGGCAGGGGGAAGAGACCCAGTACTTC.

The chain links TRBV20-1 to TRBJ2-1; the D is unclear. Germline values: CDR1 DFQATT, CDR2 SNEGSKA (reference sequence). V was shortened by 1 base and J by 8 bases, with 9 bases between the two germline ends. The CDR3 loop spans 12 amino acids. The CDR3 DNA follows: TGCAGTGCTAGAGGAAACAGCGATGAGCAGTTCTTC. As protein: CSARGNSDEQFF.

This clonotype has more than one count but fewer than ten. This chain links TRBV20-1 with TRBJ2-3, with 8 bases lining up with TRBD1. CDR3 length equals 15 residues. CDR1 and CDR2 from the germline V gene are DFQATT and SNEGSKA (reference sequence). Trimming at V came to 0 bases and at J to 3 bases, leaving 5 bases not matched to a gene. This CDR3 reads CSARDIGTGTDTQYF. CDR3 DNA: TGCAGTGCTAGAGATATCGGGACAGGTACAGATACGCAGTATTTT.

This chain joins TRBV3-1 and TRBJ2-1; no firm D call. With 2 bases removed from V and 9 bases from J, the gap between germline ends came to 14 bases. CDR1 is LGHDT and CDR2 is YNNKEL in the germline V gene (reference sequence). This CDR3 comprises 14 residues. The CDR3 sequence: CASSQKGFLGEQFF. CDR3 nucleotides: TGTGCCAGCAGCCAAAAAGGATTTCTGGGTGAGCAGTTCTTC.

V usage is TRBV20-1 and J usage is TRBJ1-5, with D possibly TRBD1 on 5 matching bases. The CDR3 contains 12 residues. CDR1 is DFQATT and CDR2 is SNEGSKA in the germline V gene (reference sequence). With 6 bases removed from V and 4 bases from J, the gap between germline ends came to 10 bases. This chain's CDR3 is CSAMGQNQPQHF. The DNA for the CDR3 is TGCAGTGCAATGGGGCAAAATCAGCCCCAGCATTTT.

This clonotype was picked up many times. This chain links TRBV4-2 with TRBJ1-1, with 9 bases that match TRBD1. This CDR3 is 14 amino acids long. J was trimmed by 3 bases and V by 3 bases; bases with no gene match: 2. Per germline, CDR1 LGHNA and CDR2 YNFKEQ. CDR3 sequence (DNA): TGTGCCAGCAGCCAGGGGGACAGGGACACTGAAGCTTTCTTT. It translates to CASSQGDRDTEAFF.

This clonotype was observed many times. The CDR3 loop is CASSLWAYEQYF. The CDR3 bases are TGTGCCAGCAGCTTATGGGCCTACGAGCAGTACTTC. This chain links TRBV7-2 with TRBJ2-7; D is ambiguous. Per germline, CDR1 SGHTA and CDR2 FQGNSA. V lost 2 bases to trimming and J lost 2 bases, with 4 bases between them. The CDR3 consists of 12 residues.

This clonotype has more than one count but fewer than ten. The chain couples TRBV20-1 to TRBJ2-1; D is undetermined. The V gene lost 7 bases and the J gene lost 8 bases, with 12 bases spanning the gap. The CDR3 length is 11 residues. Germline CDR1 and CDR2: DFQATT and SNEGSKA (reference sequence). CDR3 nucleotide sequence: TGCAGTGGAGGATTCCACCATGAGCAGTTCTTC. Amino acid sequence: CSGGFHHEQFF.

This clonotype was seen a handful of times. V and J are TRBV4-1 and TRBJ1-6; D remains ambiguous. Germline V gene data show CDR1 as MGHRA and CDR2 as YSYEKL. CDR3 length: 17 amino acids. Trimming took 3 bases from V and 0 from J, leaving 12 bases between them. DNA of the CDR3: TGCGCCAGCAGCCACGGACCGCTGAGCTCCTATAATTCACCCCTCCACTTT. Translating it yields CASSHGPLSSYNSPLHF.

J is TRBJ2-7 and V is TRBV20-1; 7 bases map to TRBD2. Germline CDR1 is DFQATT and CDR2 is SNEGSKA (reference sequence). The CDR3 loop spans 14 amino acids. The junction had 8 bases not matched to a gene; V was cut back by 2 bases and J by 4 bases. The CDR3, as DNA: TGCAGTGCTAGACCCCGGGACTACCGATACGAGCAGTACTTC. Its protein is CSARPRDYRYEQYF.

This clonotype has only a few counts. This chain connects TRBV6-5 to TRBJ1-1; TRBD1 might be the D (5 bases). The CDR3 extends over 16 amino acids. V shed 2 bases and J shed 0 bases, with 13 bases lying between them. The germline V gene has CDR1 MNHEY and CDR2 SVGAGI. CDR3 region: CASSYKQGVLNTEAFF. In DNA, the CDR3 is TGTGCCAGCAGTTACAAGCAGGGCGTCCTGAACACTGAAGCTTTCTTT.

The chain couples TRBV20-1 to TRBJ2-3; 11 positions match TRBD2. Germline CDR1 reads DFQATT; CDR2 reads SNEGSKA (reference sequence). The CDR3 consists of 14 residues. The CDR3 sequence: CSPLPGLAADTQYF. The CDR3 DNA sequence: TGCAGCCCCCTGCCGGGACTAGCGGCAGATACGCAGTATTTT.

This clonotype was detected only a few times. V is TRBV20-1 and J is TRBJ2-5; TRBD2 aligns across 12 bases. After removal of 6 bases from V and 4 bases from J, the junction contained 9 bases not matched to a gene. Germline CDR1 reads DFQATT; CDR2 reads SNEGSKA (reference sequence). The CDR3 length is 15 residues. The CDR3 nucleotides read TGCAGTGCACCTCTAGCGGGAGGGATGGGAGAGACCCAGTACTTC. Translating it yields CSAPLAGGMGETQYF.

This CDR3 reads CSALLQGARNQPQHF. In nucleotides, the CDR3 is TGCAGTGCCCTCCTACAGGGGGCGCGCAATCAGCCCCAGCATTTT. The V gene is TRBV20-1, the J gene TRBJ1-5, with 9 bases lining up with TRBD1. V lost 6 bases and J lost 2; bases outside the gene matches: 8. Germline lookup yields CDR1 DFQATT and CDR2 SNEGSKA (reference sequence). This CDR3 has 15 amino acids.

This clonotype has a single count. The V and J genes are TRBV28 and TRBJ2-7; D ambiguous. Trimming stripped 5 bases from V and 3 bases from J, with 8 bases between. This CDR3 spans 12 amino acids. Germline CDR1 MDHEN, CDR2 SYDVKM. CDR3 DNA: TGTGCCAGCAGTCGAATTCACTACGAGCAGTACTTC. It is translated as CASSRIHYEQYF.

The V and J genes are TRBV6-1 and TRBJ1-2; D is perhaps TRBD1 (6 bases). The CDR3 extends over 15 amino acids. The V and J ends lost 2 bases and 8 bases respectively, with 18 bases between them. Germline V gene sequence: CDR1 MNHNS, CDR2 SASEGT. DNA of the CDR3: TGTGCCAGCAGTGAAAAAGGGCAGGGGAGGGGCGGCTACACCTTC. Encoded protein: CASSEKGQGRGGYTF.

The rearrangement uses TRBV7-9 and TRBJ1-2; tentatively, D is TRBD1 (5 bases). In germline, CDR1 is SEHNR, CDR2 FQNEAQ (reference sequence). The V gene lost 1 base and the J gene lost 5 bases, with 14 bases spanning the gap. This CDR3 spans 15 amino acids. This CDR3 is CASSLGEGRTYGYTF. The CDR3 coding sequence is TGTGCCAGCAGCTTAGGTGAGGGACGAACTTATGGCTACACCTTC.

This clonotype came up a few times. The V and J genes are TRBV5-6 and TRBJ2-2; a weak D match, TRBD1 (5 bases). There are 13 residues in the CDR3. In germline, CDR1 is SGHDT, CDR2 YYEEEE. V was clipped by 7 bases and J by 4 bases, with 11 bases between them. Here the CDR3 DNA reads TGTGCCAGCGGGGCCAAGCTCACCGGGGAGCTGTTTTTT. It is translated as CASGAKLTGELFF.